The 11 T cell receptor beta chains in this list originate from one sample, sequenced in a study of blood T cells in healthy people across ages. For the second PCR, which ran for 7 to 11 cycles, a sample-barcoded 5' primer and a J-beta primer mix were used. TCRdb processed the 5' RACE reads anew with MiXCR; each CDR3 protein has one entry. The sample consists of fewer than 800,000 distinct CDR3 sequences, 21% of them appearing once. The sequencing input was blood. All receptors come from a man between 65 and 85 years old in good health.

V usage is TRBV20-1 and J usage is TRBJ2-2, with TRBD1 matching over 8 bases. V trimming: 3 bases; J trimming: 4 bases; junction bases outside the gene matches: 7. Germline V gene lookup returns CDR1 DFQATT and CDR2 SNEGSKA (reference sequence). This CDR3 has 15 residues. The CDR3 region is CSASRGTGGTGELFF. The CDR3 DNA reads as TGCAGTGCTAGTAGGGGGACAGGCGGCACCGGGGAGCTGTTTTTT.

This clonotype was seen more than once but under ten times. The V call is TRBV19, the J call TRBJ2-6; possibly TRBD1 for D (5 bases). The CDR3 loop spans 18 amino acids. Germline V gene lookup returns CDR1 LNHDA and CDR2 SQIVND (reference sequence). Trimming removed 5 bases from V and 1 base from J, with 18 bases in between. CDR3 amino acids: CASSLDSPEVSGANVLTF. The CDR3 region has the DNA TGTGCCAGTAGTCTCGACAGTCCAGAGGTTTCTGGGGCCAACGTCCTGACTTTC.

V gene TRBV27 combines with J gene TRBJ2-1; TRBD1 or TRBD2 may be the D gene (5 bases each). Matching the DNA end better, TRBJ2-7 makes the J call doubtful. The CDR3 sequence is 12 residues long. CDR1 is MNHEY and CDR2 is SMNVEV in the germline V gene (reference sequence). CDR3 coding DNA: TGTGCCAACCGGGACCTATCCTACGAGCAGTACTTC. It is translated as CANRDLSYEQYF.

The chain is built from TRBV2 and TRBJ2-5; D possibly corresponds to TRBD1 (6 bases). Near its end, the DNA agrees better with TRBJ2-1, so the J call may be wrong. This CDR3 spans 11 amino acids. In germline, CDR1 is SNHLY, CDR2 FYNNEI. CDR3 nucleotides: TGTGCCAGCAAGGGGGTGGTTGAGCAGTTCTTC. Its protein is CASKGVVEQFF.

This clonotype has a handful of counts. CDR3: CAINGGLATGELFF. CDR3 bases: TGTGCCATCAACGGCGGCCTGGCAACCGGGGAGCTGTTTTTT. The genes are TRBV10-3 and TRBJ2-2; D is uncertain. Germline CDR1 ENHRY, CDR2 SYGVKD. V gave up 7 bases and J gave up 5 bases, with 14 bases separating them. The CDR3 loop spans 14 amino acids.

This rearrangement joins TRBV6-1 to TRBJ1-4; D is undetermined. Germline values: CDR1 MNHNS, CDR2 SASEGT. Trimming cost V 4 bases and J 5 bases, with 5 bases left between them. The CDR3 spans 12 residues. DNA for the CDR3: TGTGCCAGCAGTGCCGGAAATGAAAAACTGTTTTTT. Protein: CASSAGNEKLFF.

This clonotype was seen repeatedly, ten times or more. The gene calls are TRBV6-1 and TRBJ2-7; D gene unclear. Per the germline V gene, CDR1 is MNHNS and CDR2 is SASEGT. The V gene lost 0 bases and the J gene lost 3 bases, with 6 bases spanning the gap. The CDR3 contains 13 residues. CDR3 amino acids: CASSEAWIYEQYF. The CDR3, as DNA: TGTGCCAGCAGTGAAGCTTGGATCTACGAGCAGTACTTC.

The genes are TRBV11-2 and TRBJ1-4; D gene uncertain. CDR3 length: 14 amino acids. V was shortened by 5 bases and J by 2 bases, with 9 bases between the two germline ends. Germline CDR1 reads SGHAT; CDR2 reads FQNNGV. The CDR3 here is CASSAGMTNEKLFF. The CDR3 nucleotides are TGTGCCAGCAGCGCCGGGATGACTAATGAAAAACTGTTTTTT.

V is TRBV6-4 and J is TRBJ2-2; 7 nucleotides line up with TRBD2. The CDR3 length is 16 residues. Germline V gives CDR1 MRHNA, CDR2 SNTAGT. Trimming cost V 4 bases and J 3 bases; bases outside gene matches: 8. The CDR3 loop reads CASSVVAGADTGELFF. DNA of the CDR3: TGTGCCAGCAGTGTGGTGGCGGGAGCGGACACCGGGGAGCTGTTTTTT.

This clonotype was counted between two and nine times. The chain combines TRBV29-1 with TRBJ2-7, with no clear D. Germline V gene sequence: CDR1 SQVTM, CDR2 ANQGSEA. The V end lost 5 bases, the J end lost 1 base, and 15 bases lay between the germline ends. CDR3 length equals 14 residues. In DNA form, the CDR3 reads TGCAGCGTTCCCGTGGACGAAGTTTCCTACGAGCAGTACTTC. Protein: CSVPVDEVSYEQYF.

A word on this clonotype: A much larger clone sits a single nucleotide away, making a read error possible. The J gene is TRBJ2-2, the V gene TRBV5-1; a possible D gene is TRBD1 (5 bases). The CDR3 totals 15 residues. With 0 bases removed from V and 5 bases from J, the gap between germline ends came to 11 bases. In germline, CDR1 is SGHRS, CDR2 YFSETQ. CDR3 in DNA: TGCGCCAGCAGCTTGGCCAGGGCCAGGACCGGGGAGCTGTTTTTT. Translation gives CASSLARARTGELFF.